The clone carrying this T cell receptor (beta chain) appeared a few times. Its antigen is unidentified. This entry belongs to a study of beta chain features in type 1 diabetes. The study's findings and limits: Among patients with Type 1 diabetes, TCRB CDR3s were moderately but significantly shorter in every one of the four CD4+ subsets.

This CDR3 has 15 residues. With V trimmed by 3 bases and J by 5 bases, 5 bases remained unmatched. Germline CDR1 KGHSH, CDR2 LQKENI. Expressed TCRB transcripts got sequenced, as all isolated RNA was reverse transcribed. The protocol was immunoSEQ multiplex PCR, while the TCRdb copy is restricted to in-frame clones and leaves out a portion. The sample lists about 230,000 clones; more than 15% were seen once. V gene TRBV18 combines with J gene TRBJ2-1, with 9 bases that match TRBD1. This receptor was obtained from a man aged 25 to 45 with type 1 diabetes. Sequenced: naive CD4+ T cells from blood. CDR3 in DNA: TGTGCCAGCTCACCCTGGACAGGGGTTGACAATGAGCAGTTCTTC. It encodes CASSPWTGVDNEQFF. Using reference TRBV18 and TRBJ2-1 for the parts outside the CDR3, the full variable domain is NAGVMQNPRHLVRRRGQEARLRCSPMKGHSHVYWYRQLPEEGLKFMVYLQKENIIDESGMPKERFSAEFPKEGPSILRIQQVVRGDSAAYFCASSPWTGVDNEQFFGPGTRLTVL.